Below are 24 T cell receptor beta chains sequenced from a single sample in a study of PD-1 blockade in classical Hodgkin lymphoma (dated by TCRdb to the early 2020s). The receptor library was made with the immunoSEQ multiplex PCR assay. Held by TCRdb, this immuneACCESS table contains in-frame sequences only and omits some clones. Under half of the omission traces to an unresolved V gene where checked; the cause of the rest is unknown. Here the sample has roughly 100,000 clones; approximately 89% occur a single time. The leading ten clones occupy 15% to 20% of the sample. The intended sense of this specimen's time point label: cycle 4 day 1 (C4D1), after less than 7 weeks of nivolumab. Every trial patient had relapsed following autologous stem cell transplantation, and prior brentuximab vedotin exposure was what differed among cohorts A, B and C. The source was peripheral blood mononuclear cells (PBMCs), collected before the fourth cycle of nivolumab. The receptors derive from a human donor with classical Hodgkin lymphoma.

This clone was recorded only once. J is TRBJ2-1 and V is TRBV4-1; possibly TRBD2 for D (5 bases). V was shortened by 0 bases and J by 9 bases, with 21 bases between the two germline ends. There are 17 residues in the CDR3. CDR1 and CDR2 from the germline V gene are MGHRA and YSYEKL. The DNA of the CDR3 is TGCGCCAGCAGCCAAGAGGGAGTCGCGGCAGGTAGGGCTGAGCAGTTCTTC. This sequence encodes CASSQEGVAAGRAEQFF.

The chain combines TRBV19 with TRBJ2-7, with D tentatively TRBD1 (6 bases). V lost 4 bases and J 7 bases, leaving 11 bases between the germline ends. Germline V gives CDR1 LNHDA, CDR2 SQIVND (reference sequence). The CDR3 consists of 12 residues. As DNA, the CDR3 is TGTGCCAGTAGTACCGACAGGCGGGAGCAGTACTTC. The encoded protein is CASSTDRREQYF. Supplemented by reference TRBV19 and TRBJ2-7, the full variable domain reads DGGITQSPKYLFRKEGQNVTLSCEQNLNHDAMYWYRQDPGQGLRLIYYSQIVNDFQKGDIAEGYSVSREKKESFPLTVTSAQKNPTAFYLCASSTDRREQYFGPGTRLTVT.

The rearrangement joins TRBV7-9 to TRBJ2-7, with 9 bases matching TRBD1. Germline V gene sequence: CDR1 SEHNR, CDR2 FQNEAQ (reference sequence). The CDR3 contains 12 residues. V shed 4 bases, J shed 8 bases, and the junction held 3 bases outside the gene matches. This CDR3 is CASSSTGGKQYF. The CDR3 DNA reads as TGTGCCAGCAGCTCCACAGGGGGCAAGCAGTACTTC. Full variable domain (remainder filled in from reference TRBV7-9 and TRBJ2-7): DTGVSQNPRHKITKRGQNVTFRCDPISEHNRLYWYRQTLGQGPEFLTYFQNEAQLEKSRLLSDRFSAERPKGSFSTLEIQRTEQGDSAMYLCASSSTGGKQYFGPGTRLTVT.

This chain connects TRBV2 to TRBJ2-3; possible D gene TRBD2, 5 bases. V dropped 4 bases and J dropped 3 bases, with 17 bases sitting between them. The CDR3 is made up of 16 amino acids. From germline, CDR1 is SNHLY and CDR2 FYNNEI. CDR3 coding DNA: TGTGCCAGCAGTGCTCAGGCAGGCGGGTTGACAGATACGCAGTATTTT. Translated, it gives CASSAQAGGLTDTQYF.

The chain carries TRBV27 and TRBJ2-7, with 11 bases lining up with TRBD2. The J segment lost 0 bases and the V segment lost 3 bases, leaving 16 bases of the junction unmatched. The CDR3 length is 20 residues. CDR1 MNHEY and CDR2 SMNVEV come from the germline V gene (reference sequence). CDR3 sequence: CASSFRQASGRPRSSYEQYF. CDR3 nucleotide sequence: TGTGCCAGCAGTTTCCGGCAGGCTAGCGGGAGGCCTCGGAGCTCCTACGAGCAGTACTTC.

The chain combines TRBV2 with TRBJ2-1, with unresolved D. Per germline, CDR1 SNHLY and CDR2 FYNNEI. V was shortened by 4 bases and J by 0 bases, with 7 bases between the two germline ends. There are 14 residues in the CDR3. CDR3 region: CASSGSFSYNEQFF. The CDR3 region has the DNA TGTGCCAGCAGTGGATCCTTCTCCTACAATGAGCAGTTCTTC.

J is TRBJ2-7 and V is TRBV2; unclear D gene. Trimming removed 4 bases at V and 3 bases at J, with 16 bases between. Germline-derived CDR1 and CDR2 are SNHLY and FYNNEI. CDR3 length equals 15 residues. The CDR3 protein is CASSVSFLTRYEQYF. CDR3 coding DNA: TGTGCCAGCAGTGTAAGTTTCCTGACCCGCTACGAGCAGTACTTC.

For the CDR3, the DNA is TGTGCCAGTAGTAAATCGTTCGGGAACACTGAAGCTTTCTTT. Amino acids: CASSKSFGNTEAFF. The V call is TRBV19, the J call TRBJ1-1; D gene uncertain. Trimming cost V 4 bases and J 1 base, with 10 bases left between them. The CDR3 spans 14 residues. Germline CDR1 is LNHDA and CDR2 is SQIVND (reference sequence). Full variable domain (rest looked up from reference TRBV19 and TRBJ1-1): DGGITQSPKYLFRKEGQNVTLSCEQNLNHDAMYWYRQDPGQGLRLIYYSQIVNDFQKGDIAEGYSVSREKKESFPLTVTSAQKNPTAFYLCASSKSFGNTEAFFGQGTRLTVV.

The chain uses TRBV2 and TRBJ1-3; D is ambiguous. V lost 7 bases to trimming and J lost 3 bases, with 19 bases between them. Germline lookup yields CDR1 SNHLY and CDR2 FYNNEI. The CDR3 covers 16 residues. CDR3 nucleotide sequence: TGTGCCAGCAATAGAGGGAGAGGTCGTGATGGAAACACCATATATTTT. This encodes CASNRGRGRDGNTIYF. The full variable domain, completed using reference TRBV2 and TRBJ1-3, is EPEVTQTPSHQVTQMGQEVILRCVPISNHLYFYWYRQILGQKVEFLVSFYNNEISEKSEIFDDQFSVERPDGSNFTLKIRSTKLEDSAMYFCASNRGRGRDGNTIYFGEGSWLTVV.

The chain links TRBV5-1 to TRBJ2-5; 8 nucleotides line up with TRBD2. This CDR3 is built from 16 residues. CDR1 SGHRS and CDR2 YFSETQ come from the germline V gene. J gave up 1 base and V 0 bases, and 5 bases lay outside the gene matches. CDR3 region: CASSLGGGLAQETQYF. CDR3 DNA sequence: TGCGCCAGCAGCTTGGGGGGAGGACTAGCCCAAGAGACCCAGTACTTC.

CDR3 nucleotides: TGTGCCAGCAGCGGGGGGATCTACGAGCAGTACTTC. Protein: CASSGGIYEQYF. V and J are TRBV5-5 and TRBJ2-7, with D possibly being TRBD2 (6 bases). This CDR3 contains 12 residues. Looked up from germline, CDR1 is SGHKS and CDR2 is YYEKEE (reference sequence). V dropped 4 bases and J dropped 3 bases, with 8 bases sitting between them.

The gene calls are TRBV19 and TRBJ2-7; 8 nucleotides align to TRBD1. J lost 1 base, V lost 7 bases, and 6 bases had no gene match. Germline-derived CDR1 and CDR2 are LNHDA and SQIVND (reference sequence). The CDR3 is 14 amino acids. The CDR3 reads CASKTRTGSYEQYF. Here the CDR3 DNA reads TGTGCCAGTAAAACCAGGACAGGGTCCTACGAGCAGTACTTC.

On this clone: At the DNA level, this CDR3 is encoded by other sequences in the same sample as well. V is TRBV6-5 and J is TRBJ2-1; D not resolved. The length of the CDR3 is 15 residues. CDR1 and CDR2 from the germline V gene are MNHEY and SVGAGI. Trimming removed 0 bases at V and 4 bases at J, with 10 bases between. CDR3 nucleotide sequence: TGTGCCAGCAGTTACTCGGGCACCTCATACAATGAGCAGTTCTTC. This sequence encodes CASSYSGTSYNEQFF.

The chain is built from TRBV11-2 and TRBJ2-2; D gene uncertain. Germline V lookup: CDR1 SGHAT, CDR2 FQNNGV. The length of the CDR3 is 15 residues. V gave up 1 base and J gave up 8 bases, with 14 bases separating them. The CDR3 nucleotides are TGTGCCAGCAGCTTAGTGGTACTACCAATGGGGGAGCTGTTTTTT. Its translation: CASSLVVLPMGELFF.

The V gene is TRBV5-1, the J gene TRBJ2-7; D remains ambiguous. Trimming left V 0 bases short and J 3 bases short, with 13 bases between. This CDR3 spans 15 amino acids. Germline-derived CDR1 and CDR2 are SGHRS and YFSETQ. CDR3: CASSLAGGSVYEQYF. CDR3 sequence (DNA): TGCGCCAGCAGCTTGGCCGGTGGGTCCGTCTACGAGCAGTACTTC.

This chain connects TRBV2 to TRBJ1-1; D not certain. Germline values: CDR1 SNHLY, CDR2 FYNNEI. Trimming removed 1 base at V and 3 bases at J, with 12 bases between. This CDR3 contains 15 residues. CDR3 sequence reads: CASSEEWARDTEAFF. DNA of the CDR3: TGTGCCAGCAGTGAAGAATGGGCCCGGGACACTGAAGCTTTCTTT.

The chain joins TRBV18 to TRBJ2-5; TRBD1 might be the D (6 bases). V lost 2 bases and J 5 bases, leaving 9 bases between the germline ends. CDR1 is KGHSH, CDR2 LQKENI, per germline. The CDR3 covers 13 residues. The CDR3 protein is CASSPRGSETQYF. The DNA for the CDR3 is TGTGCCAGCTCACCAAGGGGGTCGGAGACCCAGTACTTC.

The V and J genes are TRBV2 and TRBJ1-4; D not resolved. V was trimmed by 7 bases and J by 7 bases, leaving 19 bases between them. The germline V gene encodes CDR1 SNHLY and CDR2 FYNNEI. This CDR3 has 15 residues. CDR3 in amino acids: CASNPGWGGSEKLFF. The CDR3 nucleotides read TGTGCCAGCAACCCTGGGTGGGGAGGGAGTGAAAAACTGTTTTTT.

The chain uses TRBV29-1 and TRBJ1-2; no clear D. Trimming took off 1 base at V and 1 base at J, with 10 bases between the two ends. This CDR3 contains 14 residues. Germline CDR1 reads SQVTM; CDR2 reads ANQGSEA. This chain's CDR3 is CSVEALGFNYGYTF. CDR3 DNA sequence: TGCAGCGTTGAAGCTCTAGGGTTTAACTATGGCTACACCTTC.

The rearrangement uses TRBV11-2 and TRBJ2-7, with 11 bases that match TRBD1. The germline gives CDR1 SGHAT, CDR2 FQNNGV. The CDR3 sequence is 17 residues long. Trimming took 5 bases from V and 1 from J; bases not matched to a gene: 10. This chain's CDR3 is CASSAGTGGPLSYEQYF. The DNA of the CDR3 is TGTGCCAGCAGCGCCGGGACAGGGGGACCCCTATCCTACGAGCAGTACTTC.

The chain combines TRBV19 with TRBJ2-3; 11 bases align to TRBD2. The J segment lost 0 bases and the V segment lost 4 bases, leaving 6 bases of the junction unmatched. The CDR3 is 17 amino acids. Per germline, CDR1 LNHDA and CDR2 SQIVND (reference sequence). The DNA for the CDR3 is TGTGCCAGTAGTAGGACCCGGACTAGCGGGAGCACAGATACGCAGTATTTT. Its translation: CASSRTRTSGSTDTQYF.

The chain combines TRBV7-9 with TRBJ2-1, with 7 bases identical to TRBD2. In germline, CDR1 is SEHNR, CDR2 FQNEAQ (reference sequence). The V gene end was trimmed by 4 bases and the J gene end by 8 bases; junction bases not matched to a gene: 23. This CDR3 spans 19 amino acids. This CDR3 is CASSSPLGEGRLGYHEQFF. Here the CDR3 DNA reads TGTGCCAGCAGCTCGCCCTTAGGGGAGGGCCGTTTGGGGTACCATGAGCAGTTCTTC.

The chain is built from TRBV27 and TRBJ2-1; D is ambiguous. Germline CDR1 is MNHEY and CDR2 is SMNVEV (reference sequence). The CDR3 contains 13 residues. Trimming took 3 bases from V and 7 from J, leaving 10 bases between them. The CDR3 loop is CASSFNGGNEQFF. CDR3 coding DNA: TGTGCCAGCAGTTTCAACGGTGGGAATGAGCAGTTCTTC.

This chain connects TRBV5-6 to TRBJ2-3; D unresolved. Per the germline V gene, CDR1 is SGHDT and CDR2 is YYEEEE. The CDR3 is 15 amino acids. Trimming stripped 0 bases from V and 4 bases from J, with 12 bases between. The CDR3 bases are TGTGCCAGCAGCTTGGAGGGTAGGTCCCCAGATACGCAGTATTTT. Amino acid sequence: CASSLEGRSPDTQYF.